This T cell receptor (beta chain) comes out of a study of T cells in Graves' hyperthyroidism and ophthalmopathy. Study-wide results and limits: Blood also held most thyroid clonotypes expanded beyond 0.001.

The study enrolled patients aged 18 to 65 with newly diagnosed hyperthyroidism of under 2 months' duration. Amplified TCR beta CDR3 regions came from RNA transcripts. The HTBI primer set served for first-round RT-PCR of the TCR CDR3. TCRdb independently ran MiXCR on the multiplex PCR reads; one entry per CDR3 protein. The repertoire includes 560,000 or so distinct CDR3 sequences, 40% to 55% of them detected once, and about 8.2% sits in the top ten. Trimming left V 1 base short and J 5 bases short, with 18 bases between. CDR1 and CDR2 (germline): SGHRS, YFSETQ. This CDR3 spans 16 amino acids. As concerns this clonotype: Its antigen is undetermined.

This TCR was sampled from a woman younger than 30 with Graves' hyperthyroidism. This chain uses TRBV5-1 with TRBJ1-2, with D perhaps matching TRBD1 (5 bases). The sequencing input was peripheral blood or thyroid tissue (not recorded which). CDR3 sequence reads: CASSLLGDQRDYGYTF. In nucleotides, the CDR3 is TGCGCCAGCAGCTTGTTGGGGGACCAAAGGGATTATGGCTACACCTTC.